These 7 T cell receptor beta chains came from one sample sequenced in a study of neurological immune-mediated disorders (dated by TCRdb to the late 2010s). The library relied on 5' RACE. The run used an Illumina HiSeq 2500. Clones were called with MiXCR by TCRdb after fastp trimmed the public reads at Q25, and only in-frame beta chains were retained. Every CDR3 protein is listed once, alongside the most common genes and DNA of its rows. The sample table lists some 78,000 distinct CDR3 sequences, approximately 5% of them with a count of one. 2.2% of the sample comes from the top ten. The sample taken for sequencing was PBMCs. Receptor source: a woman aged 25 to 39 with multiple sclerosis.

This clonotype was seen a handful of times. V and J are TRBV7-8 and TRBJ2-5; TRBD2 is a possible D gene (5 bases). V was clipped by 7 bases and J by 1 base, with 16 bases between them. The CDR3 totals 15 residues. Germline V gene data show CDR1 as SGHVS and CDR2 as FQNEAQ. CDR3: CASTPISGSQETQYF. CDR3 bases: TGTGCCAGCACCCCTATATCGGGGAGCCAAGAGACCCAGTACTTC.

This clonotype was picked up many times. The chain combines TRBV5-1 with TRBJ1-1, with unresolved D. Deletions cut 1 base from V and 0 bases from J, with 10 bases between. This CDR3 is 15 amino acids long. Germline-derived CDR1 and CDR2 are SGHRS and YFSETQ. The CDR3 reads CASSLQTRLNTEAFF. As DNA, the CDR3 is TGCGCCAGCAGCTTGCAAACTCGGTTGAACACTGAAGCTTTCTTT. Looking up the rest from reference TRBV5-1 and TRBJ1-1 gives the full variable domain: KAGVTQTPRYLIKTRGQQVTLSCSPISGHRSVSWYQQTPGQGLQFLFEYFSETQRNKGNFPGRFSGRQFSNSRSEMNVSTLELGDSALYLCASSLQTRLNTEAFFGQGTRLTVV.

This clonotype was seen many times. The chain combines TRBV20-1 with TRBJ2-2; 7 bases match TRBD1. With 3 bases clipped from V and 3 bases from J, the junction kept 4 bases outside the gene matches. This CDR3 region has 14 residues. Germline loops: CDR1 DFQATT, CDR2 SNEGSKA (reference sequence). The CDR3 region has the DNA TGCAGTGCTAGGGGGGACAGTTACACCGGGGAGCTGTTTTTT. It encodes CSARGDSYTGELFF.

Many counts were recorded for this clonotype. This CDR3 is CASNNHFQGYDNEQFF. CDR3 sequence (DNA): TGTGCCAGTAACAACCACTTCCAGGGGTACGACAATGAGCAGTTCTTC. The chain recombines TRBV19 with TRBJ2-1; TRBD1 is a possible D gene (6 bases). The CDR3 covers 16 residues. Per the germline V gene, CDR1 is LNHDA and CDR2 is SQIVND (reference sequence). V dropped 7 bases and J dropped 5 bases, with 21 bases sitting between them.

CDR3 in amino acids: CSATLAGLNEQFF. The CDR3 nucleotides are TGCAGTGCCACACTAGCGGGTCTTAATGAGCAGTTCTTC. This chain connects TRBV20-1 to TRBJ2-1, with TRBD2 matching 9 bases. Germline V gene lookup returns CDR1 DFQATT and CDR2 SNEGSKA (reference sequence). The V and J ends lost 6 bases and 7 bases, in that order; junction bases with no gene match: 7. The CDR3 is 13 amino acids.

At least ten counts were recorded for this clonotype. This chain links TRBV20-1 with TRBJ2-5, with D unclear. The CDR3 runs to 14 residues. Trimming removed 3 bases at V and 4 bases at J, with 15 bases between. Per the germline V gene, CDR1 is DFQATT and CDR2 is SNEGSKA (reference sequence). CDR3 DNA sequence: TGCAGTGCTAGCCCCGGGCTGAGTCGAGAGACCCAGTACTTC. This sequence encodes CSASPGLSRETQYF.

V is TRBV27 and J is TRBJ2-7, with a tentative D call TRBD1 (6 bases). This CDR3 contains 14 residues. Germline lookup yields CDR1 MNHEY and CDR2 SMNVEV (reference sequence). V was clipped by 2 bases and J by 1 base, with 9 bases between them. The CDR3 coding sequence is TGTGCCAGCAGTTTACTAGGGGGTTCCTACGAGCAGTACTTC. This translates into CASSLLGGSYEQYF.